These 2 T cell receptor beta chains share one sample of origin, sequenced in a study of T cell clonality in common variable immunodeficiency. The repertoire was sequenced with immunoSEQ multiplex PCR; TCRdb's copy has only in-frame clones and lacks some. The profile covers some 50,000 clones, none occurring a single time. Sequencing used peripheral blood mononuclear cells. These receptor sequences come from a person aged 18 to 69 in good health.

This clone has a count of ten or more. The read ends 3 residues before the CDR3 terminus; that terminus is restored from the germline J gene. The chain joins TRBV7-9 to TRBJ2-5, with 8 nucleotides matching TRBD2. V shed 6 bases and J 1 base; nucleotides not matched to a gene: 7. This CDR3 spans 15 amino acids. Germline CDR1 reads SEHNR; CDR2 reads FQNEAQ (reference sequence). CDR3 residues: CASRPLADLQETQYF. The CDR3 bases that were read are TGTGCCAGCAGACCACTAGCGGATCTCCAAGAGACC.

This clone came up many times. The DNA ends 3 residues before the CDR3 does, and the rest of the CDR3 is filled in from the germline J gene. This chain uses TRBV27 with TRBJ2-3, with 7 bases aligning to TRBD1. The CDR3 runs to 17 residues. Losses at the gene ends were 0 bases for V and 3 bases for J; bases not matched to a gene: 9. Germline assignment: CDR1 MNHEY and CDR2 SMNVEV (reference sequence). The CDR3 protein is CASSLSETGFGTDTQYF. The covered CDR3 bases are TGTGCCAGCAGTTTATCGGAGACAGGGTTCGGAACAGATACG.